This T cell receptor beta chain was identified during a study of blood T cell repertoires in COVID-19. Study-level background: The cDNA or gDNA used as material had been derived from T cells, B-cell-depleted T cells, or PBMCs.

This clone was recorded once. V lost 5 bases to trimming and J lost 4 bases; unmatched junction nucleotides: 14. There are 16 residues in the CDR3. Germline V CDR1 and CDR2: SQVTM, ANQGSEA. Under the authors' procedure: Amplified reference gene primers provided the basis for estimating nucleated cell counts. Assay used: immunoSEQ multiplex PCR; TCRdb lists only in-frame clones, some missing. That table supplies the V and J calls and clone size; D and trimming were determined from the DNA. The data show about 220,000 clones, with around four fifths seen just once and 4.8% held by the top ten. Recruits, aged about 18 to 100 years, lived in 24 US areas. Allocation to cohorts depended on clinical history reported by the participants.

The rearrangement links TRBV29-1 to TRBJ2-3; 8 nucleotides align to TRBD2. This clonotype originated in a woman in her 50s who had been exposed to COVID-19. The sample was PBMCs or T cells enriched from blood (not recorded which). The CDR3 DNA reads TGCAGCGTTTTGGGGGGACTAGACTATAGCGCAGATACGCAGTATTTT. Protein sequence: CSVLGGLDYSADTQYF.